This T cell receptor beta chain comes out of a study of metastatic and nonmetastatic thyroid tumors. Study overall: Repertoire comparison spanned blood and tumor or nodule tissue of malignant and benign thyroid patients. Study findings and constraints: For both blood and tumor, malignant thyroid tumors reportedly showed significantly higher TCR beta diversity than benign nodules did.

Germline V CDR1 and CDR2: MNHEY, SVGEGT. V was trimmed by 7 bases and J by 1 base, leaving 13 bases between them. The CDR3 extends over 14 amino acids. This clone occurred many times. The antigen remains undetermined. Not a single patient had been given any form of treatment at any point before undergoing thyroid surgery. Original methodology: Researchers built a distant-metastasis classifier for papillary thyroid cancer that drew on CDR3 differences across clinicopathological groups. TCRdb ran MiXCR on the PCR reads. The V and J calls were determined by TCRdb, not by the authors. The sample holds more than 4,000 clones, under 45% seen once.

The sample comprised adjacent normal tissue. The chain carries TRBV6-2 or TRBV6-3 and TRBJ2-5, with D possibly matching TRBD1 (6 bases). This receptor was taken from a female donor with papillary thyroid cancer or a benign thyroid nodule (not recorded which). Some clones in this sample may be carry-over from other donors' samples. For the CDR3, the DNA is TGTGCCAGCACCATAACAGGGTTCCAAGAGACCCAGTACTTC. Amino acids: CASTITGFQETQYF.